These 4 T cell receptor beta chains were all obtained from the same sample, sequenced in a study of cytotoxic CD8 clonotypes in ibrutinib-treated CLL (dated by TCRdb to the early 2020s). The library was produced with the immunoSEQ multiplex PCR assay. Drawn from immuneACCESS, this table holds only the in-frame rearrangements with V and J called that TCRdb kept. Clones are partly lost; checked studies trace under half to an unresolved V gene and leave the rest unexplained. The sample table contains approximately 330,000 clones; only one count was recorded for about 80% of them. The ten largest account for under 8.5% of the sample. Source: PBMCs, taken before ibrutinib treatment. Receptors were obtained from a human donor with chronic lymphocytic leukemia.

The chain joins TRBV10-3 to TRBJ2-5; 13 bases align to TRBD2. This CDR3 is built from 14 residues. The V and J ends lost 8 bases and 5 bases, in that order; junction bases with no gene match: 5. The germline V gene encodes CDR1 ENHRY and CDR2 SYGVKD. CDR3 loop: CAIGLAGVVETQYF. The DNA of the CDR3 is TGTGCCATCGGACTAGCGGGAGTTGTGGAGACCCAGTACTTC.

The chain uses TRBV7-2 and TRBJ1-2; perhaps TRBD1 as D (5 bases). Germline V gives CDR1 SGHTA, CDR2 FQGNSA. CDR3 size: 14 residues. The V gene lost 8 bases and the J gene lost 0 bases, with 13 bases spanning the gap. The CDR3 here is CASAFLGANYGYTF. The CDR3 DNA reads TGTGCCAGCGCCTTTCTGGGGGCTAACTATGGCTACACCTTC.

This clone occurred a few times. This chain joins TRBV29-1 and TRBJ2-1; 10 positions match TRBD2. The CDR3 loop spans 14 amino acids. Germline values: CDR1 SQVTM, CDR2 ANQGSEA. With V trimmed by 7 bases and J by 5 bases, 8 bases remained unmatched. CDR3 sequence (DNA): TGCAGCGCTACACTAGCGGGGTCCAACAATGAGCAGTTCTTC. Its translation: CSATLAGSNNEQFF.

Of note for this clone: The DNA is left out, because the CDR3 cannot be placed on it with certainty; the CDR3 is given as TCRdb lists it. This chain links TRBV5-1 with TRBJ2-1. The CDR3 totals 12 residues, both ends included. Germline V lookup: CDR1 SGHRS, CDR2 YFSETQ. Here the CDR3 reads CASSILGNEQFF.